Listed below are T cell receptor beta chains from one sample, sequenced in a study of a mutant IDH1 vaccine in newly diagnosed glioma. Their cognate antigens are unknown. Profiled with immunoSEQ multiplex PCR; TCRdb holds only in-frame clones, not every one. The sample includes approximately 28,000 clones, more than 70% of them seen just once. The sample in question was PBMCs, obtained from a glioma patient whose treatment included an IDH1 peptide vaccine. Receptors originate from a woman in her late teens or twenties with glioma. Both conserved end residues are part of each CDR3. Each record gives: V gene, clone size, J gene, CDR3 length, D gene, CDR3 DNA, CDR3 protein. D genes are given only for firm matches. Expanded clones are given a class, and other clones once, few, many or no size at all.

TRBV20-1	NA	TRBJ1-1	11	NA	TGCAGTGTCTCGAGGAACACTGAAGCTTTCTTT	CSVSRNTEAFF
TRBV2	NA	TRBJ2-3	15	TRBD1	TGTGCCAGCAGTGAACCGACAGGGGATGCAGATACGCAGTATTTT	CASSEPTGDADTQYF
TRBV4-2	once	TRBJ2-1	16	TRBD2	TGTGCCAGCAGCCAAGATGAGCGGGGGGGCTACAATGAGCAGTTCTTC	CASSQDERGGYNEQFF
TRBV7-2	NA	TRBJ2-2	16	NA	TGTGCCAGCAGCTCCTACCTACATACGAACACCGGGGAGCTGTTTTTT	CASSSYLHTNTGELFF
TRBV6-1	NA	TRBJ2-7	18	NA	TGTGCCAGCAGTGAATTATGGTTATTTAGTGAACGATCCTACGAGCAGTACTTC	CASSELWLFSERSYEQYF
TRBV9	NA	TRBJ1-1	15	NA	TGTGCCAGCAGCGTAGGGACAGAACAGAACACTGAAGCTTTCTTT	CASSVGTEQNTEAFF
TRBV6-1	NA	TRBJ2-3	12	NA	TGTGCCAGCAGTGAAGCCGGGGATACGCAGTATTTT	CASSEAGDTQYF
TRBV11-1	NA	TRBJ2-7	15	NA	TGTGCCAGCAGCTTCGGTGCGGGGAGCTCCTACGAGCAGTACTTC	CASSFGAGSSYEQYF
TRBV18	NA	TRBJ1-2	15	NA	TGTGCCAGCTCACCACCCCAGGGGCCTTTAGGTGGCTACACCTTC	CASSPPQGPLGGYTF
TRBV6-5	NA	TRBJ1-5	14	NA	TGTGCCAGCAGTTACGGGCAGGGTGAGTTTCCCCAGCATTTT	CASSYGQGEFPQHF
TRBV4-3	NA	TRBJ2-1	17	TRBD2	TGCGCCAGCAGCCAAGGTGCGGGGGGGAGCTCCTACAATGAGCAGTTCTTC	CASSQGAGGSSYNEQFF
TRBV29-1	once	TRBJ2-1	15	NA	TGCAGCGTTGCCCCAGGAGGGCCCTCCTACAATGAGCAGTTCTTC	CSVAPGGPSYNEQFF
TRBV9	NA	TRBJ2-7	13	NA	TGTGCCAGCAGCAGCGGAGTCCCCTACGAGCAGTACTTC	CASSSGVPYEQYF
TRBV30	few	TRBJ1-1	13	NA	TGTGCCTGCCGACAGGCTACGAACACTGAAGCTTTCTTT	CACRQATNTEAFF
TRBV6-6	NA	TRBJ2-2	15	NA	TGTGCCAGCAGTTACCCTGCGGGGACAGCCGGGGAGCTGTTTTTT	CASSYPAGTAGELFF
TRBV14	NA	TRBJ1-6	16	TRBD1	TGTGCCAGCAGCCGAGGGGACAGGGGTTATAATTCACCCCTCCACTTT	CASSRGDRGYNSPLHF
TRBV7-2	NA	TRBJ1-2	13	NA	TGTGCCAGCAGCTTAGTACCAGACTATGGCTACACCTTC	CASSLVPDYGYTF
TRBV30	NA	TRBJ1-5	14	NA	TGTGCCTGGAGTGCGGGGGCAGGGAATCAGCCCCAGCATTTT	CAWSAGAGNQPQHF
TRBV7-7	NA	TRBJ2-5	13	NA	TGTGCTAGCAGCCCTGGGCAGGGAGAGACCCAGTACTTC	CASSPGQGETQYF
TRBV7-9	NA	TRBJ1-1	13	NA	TGTGCCAGCAGCTTAGATCTTAGGACTGAAGCTTTCTTT	CASSLDLRTEAFF
TRBV18	NA	TRBJ1-2	16	NA	TGTGCCAGCTCACCTGGGCCAGTCAACAAGGGCTATGGCTACACCTTC	CASSPGPVNKGYGYTF
TRBV14	NA	TRBJ1-1	14	NA	TGTGCCAGCAGCCAAGATGGCGCGAACACTGAAGCTTTCTTT	CASSQDGANTEAFF
TRBV19	NA	TRBJ2-1	17	TRBD2	TGTGCCAGTAGTATAGAGGGACTAGCGGGTAGATACAATGAGCAGTTCTTC	CASSIEGLAGRYNEQFF
TRBV4-2	once	TRBJ1-4	15	NA	TGTGCCAGCAGCCAAGACCGATCGGAGAATGAAAAACTGTTTTTT	CASSQDRSENEKLFF
TRBV4-1	NA	TRBJ1-2	17	NA	TGCGCCAGCAGCCAAGGGACGAACTTGCAGGGTGACTATGGCTACACCTTC	CASSQGTNLQGDYGYTF
TRBV9	few	TRBJ2-1	15	NA	TGTGCCAGCAGCGTAGGGAATGGCCTTTTAAGTGAGCAGTTCTTC	CASSVGNGLLSEQFF
TRBV7-9	NA	TRBJ2-7	11	NA	TGTGCCAGCAGCTTAGTGGACGAGCAGTACTTC	CASSLVDEQYF
TRBV6-5	NA	TRBJ1-2	14	TRBD1	TGTGCCAGCAGACCCCCCGGGACAGGGTATGGCTACACCTTC	CASRPPGTGYGYTF
TRBV5-1	NA	TRBJ1-4	15	NA	TGCGCCAGCAGCTTGGGAGATTCAACTAATGAAAAACTGTTTTTT	CASSLGDSTNEKLFF
TRBV10-2	NA	TRBJ2-5	15	NA	TGCGCCAGCAGTGACAGTGTCAGGGTGCAAGAGACCCAGTACTTC	CASSDSVRVQETQYF
TRBV7-2	NA	TRBJ2-7	15	NA	TGTGCCAGCAGCTTAGCAGTCGGCAGGGGAAACGAGCAGTACTTC	CASSLAVGRGNEQYF
TRBV28	few	TRBJ2-1	10	NA	TGTGCCAGCGGCATCAATGAGCAGTTCTTC	CASGINEQFF
TRBV11-2	NA	TRBJ1-1	15	NA	TGTGCCAGCAGCTGGGCGGAGGGCGGGGGCACTGAAGCTTTCTTT	CASSWAEGGGTEAFF
TRBV5-1	NA	TRBJ2-3	16	TRBD2	TGCGCCAGCAGCGCCCTAGCGGGAGCTCAGTCAGATACGCAGTATTTT	CASSALAGAQSDTQYF
TRBV19	NA	TRBJ2-5	15	NA	TGTGCCAGTAGTATTAGGCGGGCCGAGGCGGAGACCCAGTACTTC	CASSIRRAEAETQYF
TRBV6-6	few	TRBJ1-1	14	NA	TGTGCCAGCACCTTATCGACGGAAAACACTGAAGCTTTCTTT	CASTLSTENTEAFF
TRBV6-1	NA	TRBJ2-2	13	NA	TGTGCCAGCAGTGGGGTAAACACCGGGGAGCTGTTTTTT	CASSGVNTGELFF
TRBV4-3	NA	TRBJ2-2	14	NA	TGCGCCAGCAGCCAAAGGGACTTAGGCGGGGAGCTGTTTTTT	CASSQRDLGGELFF
TRBV19	few	TRBJ1-5	13	TRBD1	TGTGCCACAACGGGACAGGGGAATCAGCCCCAGCATTTT	CATTGQGNQPQHF
TRBV10-1	once	TRBJ2-1	18	TRBD2	TGCGCCAGCAGTGACCCCATATTCGGACTAGCGGCCTCCAATGAGCAGTTCTTC	CASSDPIFGLAASNEQFF
TRBV5-1	NA	TRBJ1-3	17	NA	TGCGCCAGCAGCTTGGGATCCCTTCAGGACTCTGGAAACACCATATATTTT	CASSLGSLQDSGNTIYF
TRBV6-5	once	TRBJ1-5	16	TRBD1	TGTGCCAGCAGTTCCACCCGGACAGGGTCCAATCAGCCCCAGCATTTT	CASSSTRTGSNQPQHF
TRBV15	NA	TRBJ2-1	14	NA	TGTGCCACCAGCACAATTTTAGCACGGAATGAGCAGTTCTTC	CATSTILARNEQFF
TRBV29-1	NA	TRBJ2-1	11	NA	TGCAGCGTTGCGTCATCCGCTGAGCAGTTCTTC	CSVASSAEQFF
TRBV28	NA	TRBJ2-1	15	TRBD2	TGTGCCAGCAGCCGACTAGCGGGAGGGCCCGATGAGCAGTTCTTC	CASSRLAGGPDEQFF
TRBV7-2	NA	TRBJ2-7	15	TRBD2	TGTGCCAGCAGCTTAAGTGGGGCGGGGGGCATTCCAGGGTACTTC	CASSLSGAGGIPGYF
TRBV4-1	NA	TRBJ1-2	16	TRBD1	TGCGCCAGCAGCCAATCCCCGGCAGGGGGCAACTATGGCTACACCTTC	CASSQSPAGGNYGYTF
TRBV7-2	once	TRBJ2-1	16	TRBD2	TGTGCCAGCAGGTTTTCGGTAGCGGGGGGGCCCGATGAGCAGTTCTTC	CASRFSVAGGPDEQFF